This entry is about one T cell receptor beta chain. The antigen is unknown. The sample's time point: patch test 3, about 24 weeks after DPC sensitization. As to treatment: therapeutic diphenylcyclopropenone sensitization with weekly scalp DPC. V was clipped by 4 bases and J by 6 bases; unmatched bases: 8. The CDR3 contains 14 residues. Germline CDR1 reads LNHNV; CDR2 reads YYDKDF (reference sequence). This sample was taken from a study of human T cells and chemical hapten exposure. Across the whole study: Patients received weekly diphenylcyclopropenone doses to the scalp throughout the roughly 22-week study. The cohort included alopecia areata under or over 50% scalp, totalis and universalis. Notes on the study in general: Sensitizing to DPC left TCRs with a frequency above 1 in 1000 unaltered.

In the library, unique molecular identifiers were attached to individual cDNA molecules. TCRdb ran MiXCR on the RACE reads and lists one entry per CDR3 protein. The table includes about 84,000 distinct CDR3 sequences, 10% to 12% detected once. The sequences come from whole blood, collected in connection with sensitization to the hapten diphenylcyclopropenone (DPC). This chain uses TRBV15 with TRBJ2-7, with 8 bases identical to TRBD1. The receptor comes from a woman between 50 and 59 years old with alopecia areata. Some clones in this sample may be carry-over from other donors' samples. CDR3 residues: CATSTGTGFGEQYF. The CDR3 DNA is TGTGCCACCAGCACCGGGACAGGATTTGGCGAGCAGTACTTC.